Listed below are T cell receptor beta chains from one sample, sequenced in a study of persistence of HIV-infected CD4 T cells. These TCRs' antigens remain unknown. Data came from immunoSEQ multiplex PCR; TCRdb stores just in-frame clones and leaves some out. Of approximately 39,000 clones listed, about 81% were seen once; the top ten hold more than 0.9%. The sequencing used cultured CD4+ T cells from PBMCs, collected from a patient who received antiretroviral therapy. Receptors were obtained from an adult with HIV. The donor label of this sample is uncertain. CDR3s include the opening cysteine and the closing phenylalanine or tryptophan. Each record gives: CDR3 length, D gene, V gene, clone size, J gene, CDR3 protein, CDR3 DNA. A D gene is named only where the DNA matches it firmly. Clone size is shown for a subset of rows, as once, few, many or a class of expanded clone.

len: 12; d_gene: .; v_gene: TRBV2; abundance: .; j_gene: TRBJ2-5; CDR3aa: CASSEVGETQYF; CDR3nt: TGTGCCAGCAGTGAGGTAGGGGAGACCCAGTACTTC
len: 15; d_gene: .; v_gene: TRBV5-1; abundance: .; j_gene: TRBJ2-3; CDR3aa: CASSLAQGGADTQYF; CDR3nt: TGCGCCAGCAGCTTGGCCCAGGGGGGGGCAGATACGCAGTATTTT
len: 18; d_gene: .; v_gene: TRBV7-6; abundance: .; j_gene: TRBJ1-1; CDR3aa: CASSPLKVRDESNTEAFF; CDR3nt: TGTGCCAGCAGCCCACTAAAGGTGCGGGACGAGTCGAACACTGAAGCTTTCTTT
len: 11; d_gene: .; v_gene: TRBV30; abundance: .; j_gene: TRBJ1-2; CDR3aa: CALGLGHGYTF; CDR3nt: TGTGCCTTGGGACTGGGGCATGGCTACACCTTC
len: 14; d_gene: TRBD1; v_gene: TRBV6-5; abundance: .; j_gene: TRBJ2-5; CDR3aa: CASSPSTGAETQYF; CDR3nt: TGTGCCAGCAGTCCGTCGACAGGGGCGGAGACCCAGTACTTC
len: 17; d_gene: TRBD1; v_gene: TRBV19; abundance: few; j_gene: TRBJ1-1; CDR3aa: CASSIIQGTRMNTEAFF; CDR3nt: TGTGCCAGTAGTATTATACAGGGGACCCGAATGAACACTGAAGCTTTCTTT
len: 12; d_gene: .; v_gene: TRBV19; abundance: once; j_gene: TRBJ2-7; CDR3aa: CASSMGSYEQYF; CDR3nt: TGTGCCAGTAGTATGGGGAGTTACGAGCAGTACTTC
len: 13; d_gene: .; v_gene: TRBV19; abundance: .; j_gene: TRBJ1-1; CDR3aa: CASSKQGITEAFF; CDR3nt: TGTGCCAGTAGTAAACAGGGAATCACTGAAGCTTTCTTT
len: 15; d_gene: TRBD1; v_gene: TRBV30; abundance: few; j_gene: TRBJ1-3; CDR3aa: CAWSRDSGSGNTIYF; CDR3nt: TGTGCCTGGAGCCGGGACAGCGGCTCTGGAAACACCATATATTTT
len: 13; d_gene: .; v_gene: TRBV5-1; abundance: .; j_gene: TRBJ2-7; CDR3aa: CASSLNRDYEQYF; CDR3nt: TGCGCCAGCAGCTTGAACAGGGACTACGAGCAGTACTTC
len: 15; d_gene: TRBD1; v_gene: TRBV5-1; abundance: .; j_gene: TRBJ1-2; CDR3aa: CASSLDSGGVDGYTF; CDR3nt: TGCGCCAGCAGCTTGGACTCAGGGGGTGTGGATGGCTACACCTTC
len: 16; d_gene: .; v_gene: TRBV15; abundance: .; j_gene: TRBJ2-1; CDR3aa: CATSRGDTLTYNEQFF; CDR3nt: TGTGCCACCAGCAGGGGTGACACCCTAACCTACAATGAGCAGTTCTTC
len: 14; d_gene: .; v_gene: TRBV29-1; abundance: .; j_gene: TRBJ2-3; CDR3aa: CSVVAGVRVDTQYF; CDR3nt: TGCAGCGTTGTGGCAGGGGTGAGAGTAGATACGCAGTATTTT
len: 15; d_gene: .; v_gene: TRBV19; abundance: .; j_gene: TRBJ2-6; CDR3aa: CASSEQFSGANVLTF; CDR3nt: TGTGCCAGTAGTGAGCAGTTCTCTGGGGCCAACGTCCTGACTTTC
len: 13; d_gene: TRBD1; v_gene: TRBV7-2; abundance: once; j_gene: TRBJ2-7; CDR3aa: CASSPQDRAEQYF; CDR3nt: TGTGCCAGCAGCCCCCAAGACAGGGCCGAGCAGTACTTC
len: 15; d_gene: TRBD1; v_gene: TRBV9; abundance: once; j_gene: TRBJ1-2; CDR3aa: CASSVDTGQGRGYTF; CDR3nt: TGTGCCAGCAGCGTAGACACAGGACAGGGACGTGGCTACACCTTC
len: 13; d_gene: .; v_gene: TRBV30; abundance: few; j_gene: TRBJ1-1; CDR3aa: CAWSASLNTEAFF; CDR3nt: TGTGCCTGGAGTGCCAGCTTAAACACTGAAGCTTTCTTT
len: 15; d_gene: .; v_gene: TRBV5-5; abundance: .; j_gene: TRBJ2-3; CDR3aa: CASSPGTVVTDTQYF; CDR3nt: TGTGCCAGCAGCCCGGGGACGGTTGTCACAGATACGCAGTATTTT